This T cell receptor beta chain was recorded in a study of T cells in Graves' hyperthyroidism and ophthalmopathy. PBMCs were obtained from roughly 10 ml fresh peripheral blood. Authors of the study amplified TCR beta CDR3 regions from RNA transcripts. HTBI primers drove first-round RT-PCR of the TCR CDR3. TCRdb reprocessed the multiplex PCR reads via MiXCR and lists one record per CDR3 protein. The sample records about 210,000 distinct CDR3 sequences, approximately 17% being singletons. This CDR3 spans 13 amino acids. Looked up from germline, CDR1 is MNHEY and CDR2 is SMNVEV (reference sequence). The germline V and J ends were trimmed by 2 bases and 9 bases, with 13 bases remaining between them. This clonotype was counted ten times or more.

This chain links TRBV27 with TRBJ2-5; no clear D gene. The specimen was blood. This receptor was taken from a man aged 50 or older with Graves' hyperthyroidism. Here the CDR3 DNA reads TGTGCCAGCAGTTTACGTTCTGGTGGGTCCCAGTACTTC. It specifies CASSLRSGGSQYF.